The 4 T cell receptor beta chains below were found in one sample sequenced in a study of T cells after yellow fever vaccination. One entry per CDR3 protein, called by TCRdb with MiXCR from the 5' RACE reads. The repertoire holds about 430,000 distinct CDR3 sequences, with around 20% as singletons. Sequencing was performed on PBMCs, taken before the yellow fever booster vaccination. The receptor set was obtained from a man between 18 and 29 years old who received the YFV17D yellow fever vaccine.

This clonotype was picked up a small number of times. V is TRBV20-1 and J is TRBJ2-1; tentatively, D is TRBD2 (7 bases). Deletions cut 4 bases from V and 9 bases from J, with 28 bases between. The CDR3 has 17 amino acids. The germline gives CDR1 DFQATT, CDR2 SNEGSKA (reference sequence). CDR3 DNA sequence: TGCAGTGCTAACAGGGAGGGTAGACGGCGGGGTGGGGTTGAGCAGTTCTTC. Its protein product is CSANREGRRRGGVEQFF.

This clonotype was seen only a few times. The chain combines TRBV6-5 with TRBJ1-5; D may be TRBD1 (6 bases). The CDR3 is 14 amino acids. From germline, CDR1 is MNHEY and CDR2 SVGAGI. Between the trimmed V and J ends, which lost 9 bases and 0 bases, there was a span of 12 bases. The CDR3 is CASNTGNSNQPQHF. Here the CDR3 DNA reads TGTGCCAGTAACACAGGGAATAGCAATCAGCCCCAGCATTTT.

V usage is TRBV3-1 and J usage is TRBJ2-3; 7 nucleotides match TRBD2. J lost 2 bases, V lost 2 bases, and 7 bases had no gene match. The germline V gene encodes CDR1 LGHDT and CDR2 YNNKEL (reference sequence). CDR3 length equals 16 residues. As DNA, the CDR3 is TGTGCCAGCAGCCAATATGGGAAGCGGGACACAGATACGCAGTATTTT. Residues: CASSQYGKRDTDTQYF.

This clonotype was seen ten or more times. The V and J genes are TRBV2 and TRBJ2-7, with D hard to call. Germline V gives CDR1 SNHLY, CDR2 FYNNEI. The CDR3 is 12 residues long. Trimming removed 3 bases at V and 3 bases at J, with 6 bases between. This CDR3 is CASSDAGYEQYF. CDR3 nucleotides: TGTGCCAGCAGTGATGCCGGCTACGAGCAGTACTTC.